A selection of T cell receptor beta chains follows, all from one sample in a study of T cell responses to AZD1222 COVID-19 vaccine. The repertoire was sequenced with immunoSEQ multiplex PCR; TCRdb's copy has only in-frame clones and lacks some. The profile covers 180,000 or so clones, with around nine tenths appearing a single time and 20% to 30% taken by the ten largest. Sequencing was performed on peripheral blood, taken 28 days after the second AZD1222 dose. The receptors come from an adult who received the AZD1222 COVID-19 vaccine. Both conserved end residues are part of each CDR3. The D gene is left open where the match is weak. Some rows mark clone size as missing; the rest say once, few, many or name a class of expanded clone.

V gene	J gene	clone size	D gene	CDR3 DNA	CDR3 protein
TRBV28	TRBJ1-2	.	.	TGTGCCAGCAGCCGAACCTCCGGGGCACCGACAGAGACCTTC	CASSRTSGAPTETF
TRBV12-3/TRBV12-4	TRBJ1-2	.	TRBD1	TGTGCCAGCAGGACGACAGGGGGTAGTGGCTACACCTTC	CASRTTGGSGYTF
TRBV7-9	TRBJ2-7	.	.	TGTGCCAGCAGCCCGAGCTCCTACGAGCAGTACTTC	CASSPSSYEQYF
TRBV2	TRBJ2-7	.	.	TGTGCCAGCTTTGCGACGTACGAGCAGTACTTC	CASFATYEQYF
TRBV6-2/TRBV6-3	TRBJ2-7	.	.	TGTGCCAGCAGCCCCCCCGGGACCATCGAGCAGTACTTC	CASSPPGTIEQYF
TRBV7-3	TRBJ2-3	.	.	TGTGCCAGCAGCTTAAGTGGACTGCGGGCGGGGTACACAGATACGCAGTATTTT	CASSLSGLRAGYTDTQYF
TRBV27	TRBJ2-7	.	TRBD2	TGTGCCAGCAGCTTGAGAGCGGGGCCCTCCTACGAGCAGTACTTC	CASSLRAGPSYEQYF
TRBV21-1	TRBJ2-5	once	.	TGTGCCAATACGGGGATTCCGGAGACCCAGTACTTC	CANTGIPETQYF
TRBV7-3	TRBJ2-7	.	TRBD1	TGTGCCAGCAGCCCCGGGACAGGGCTCATGGGCGAGCAGTACTTC	CASSPGTGLMGEQYF
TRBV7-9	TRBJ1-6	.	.	TGTGCCAGCAGCTTATCAGGGGATAATTCACCCCTCCACTTT	CASSLSGDNSPLHF
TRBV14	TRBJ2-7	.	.	TGTGCCAGCAGCCAGCCTGGGACAAGGAACTACGAGCAGTACTTC	CASSQPGTRNYEQYF
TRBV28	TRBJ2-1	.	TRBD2	TGTGCCAGCCGCTCCGGGACTATATACAATGAGCAGTTCTTC	CASRSGTIYNEQFF
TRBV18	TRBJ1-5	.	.	TGTGCCAGCTCGCGGGACACCAATCAGCCCCAGCATTTT	CASSRDTNQPQHF
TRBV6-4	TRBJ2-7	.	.	TGTGCCAGCAGGGCCCCAATTACAGTTCCCTACGAGCAGTACTTC	CASRAPITVPYEQYF
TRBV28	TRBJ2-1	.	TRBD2	TGTGCCAGTACCTCAGCCGGGACTAGCGCTGGCGAGCAGTTCTTC	CASTSAGTSAGEQFF
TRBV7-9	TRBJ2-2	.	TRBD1	TGTGCCAGCAGCTCCCGACAGGGCGGGACCGGGGAGCTGTTTTTT	CASSSRQGGTGELFF